Below, one TCR beta chain is given with its context. Its specificity is not known. PCR employed 60 Vbeta and 13 Jbeta primers. The method was immunoSEQ multiplex PCR; TCRdb's version includes in-frame clones alone and lacks a portion of them. The table includes some 190,000 clones, 86% detected once. The length of the CDR3 is 17 residues. From germline, CDR1 is SNHLY and CDR2 FYNNEI. V dropped 5 bases and J dropped 8; count of bases not matched to a gene: 15. The data were taken from a study of cytomegalovirus exposure and HLA in healthy donors. In the study overall: Researchers previously reported finding 117 million unique TCR beta sequences from roughly 180 million T cells.

Findings and limits, study-wide: HLA-A and HLA-B allele assignments for most subjects were reportedly predicted accurately using TCR beta sequences.

This sequence joins TRBV2 and TRBJ1-6; 7 bases are a match to TRBD1. This TCR was sampled from a woman aged 25 to 39 in good health and CMV-seronegative. Source material: PBMCs. The CDR3 sequence: CASSSTGTFRGYSPLHF. Here the CDR3 DNA reads TGTGCCAGCAGTAGTACCGGGACCTTCAGGGGGTATTCACCCCTCCACTTT.